This T cell receptor (beta chain) was retrieved from a study of blood T cell repertoires in COVID-19. Across the study: The United States, Italy and Spain supplied acute and convalescent COVID-19 samples. In each case, the material was cDNA or gDNA derived from T cells, B-cell-depleted T cells, or PBMCs.

Per the original methods: Amplification from reference gene primers served as the basis for estimated nucleated cell counts. The method was immunoSEQ multiplex PCR; TCRdb's version includes in-frame clones alone and lacks a portion of them. V, J and clone size are taken as reported in that table, and D and trimming were inferred from the DNA itself. The sample holds almost 55,000 clones, 80% to 85% seen once. Germline V gives CDR1 KGHSH, CDR2 LQKENI. Trimming left V 6 bases short and J 4 bases short, with 12 bases between. This CDR3 has 13 amino acids. V and J are TRBV18 and TRBJ1-1; D gene unclear. The receptor was derived from a man in his fifties or sixties with acute or convalescent COVID-19. The sequenced material came from peripheral blood. CDR3 nucleotides: TGTGCCAGCTCGCGGGAGGAGGTCACTGAAGCTTTCTTT. This codes for CASSREEVTEAFF. Full variable domain (missing parts from reference TRBV18 and TRBJ1-1): NAGVMQNPRHLVRRRGQEARLRCSPMKGHSHVYWYRQLPEEGLKFMVYLQKENIIDESGMPKERFSAEFPKEGPSILRIQQVVRGDSAAYFCASSREEVTEAFFGQGTRLTVV.